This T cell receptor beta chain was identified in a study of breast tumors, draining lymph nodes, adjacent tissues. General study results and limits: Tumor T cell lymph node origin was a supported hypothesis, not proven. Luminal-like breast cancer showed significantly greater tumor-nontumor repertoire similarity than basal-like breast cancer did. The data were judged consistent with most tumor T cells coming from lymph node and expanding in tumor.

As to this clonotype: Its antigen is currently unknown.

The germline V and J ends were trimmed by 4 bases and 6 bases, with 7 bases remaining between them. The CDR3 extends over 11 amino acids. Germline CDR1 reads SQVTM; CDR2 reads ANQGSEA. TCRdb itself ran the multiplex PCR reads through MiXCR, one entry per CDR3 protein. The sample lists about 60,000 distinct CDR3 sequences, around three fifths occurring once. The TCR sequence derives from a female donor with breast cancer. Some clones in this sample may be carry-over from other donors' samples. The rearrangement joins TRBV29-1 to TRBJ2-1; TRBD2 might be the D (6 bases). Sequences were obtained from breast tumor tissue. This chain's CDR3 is CSVVGGNEQFF. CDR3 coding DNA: TGCAGCGTTGTGGGGGGCAATGAGCAGTTCTTC.